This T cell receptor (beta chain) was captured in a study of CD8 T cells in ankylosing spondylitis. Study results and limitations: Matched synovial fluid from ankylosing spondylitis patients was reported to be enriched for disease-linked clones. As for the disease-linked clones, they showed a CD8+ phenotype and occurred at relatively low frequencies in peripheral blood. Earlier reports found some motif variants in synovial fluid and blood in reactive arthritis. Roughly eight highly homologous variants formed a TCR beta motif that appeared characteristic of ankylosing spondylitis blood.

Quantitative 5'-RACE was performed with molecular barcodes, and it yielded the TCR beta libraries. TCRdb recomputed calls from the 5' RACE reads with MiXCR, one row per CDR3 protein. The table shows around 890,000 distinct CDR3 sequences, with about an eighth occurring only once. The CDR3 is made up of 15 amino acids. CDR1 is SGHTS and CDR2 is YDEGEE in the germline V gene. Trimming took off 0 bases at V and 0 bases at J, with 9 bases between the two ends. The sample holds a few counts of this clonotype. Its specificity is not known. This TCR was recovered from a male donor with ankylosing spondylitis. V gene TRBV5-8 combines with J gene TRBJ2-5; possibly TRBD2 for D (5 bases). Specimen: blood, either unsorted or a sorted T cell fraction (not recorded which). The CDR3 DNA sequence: TGTGCCAGCAGCTTGGAATCCGGGAACCAAGAGACCCAGTACTTC. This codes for CASSLESGNQETQYF.